This T cell receptor (beta chain) derives from a study of blood T cell repertoires in COVID-19. Study overall: COVID-19 samples, acute and convalescent, were from the United States, Italy and Spain. From T cells, B-cell-depleted T cells, or PBMCs came the material, which was cDNA or gDNA.

Seattle cases were enrolled at active infection and followed longitudinally. Germline CDR1 reads SGHAT; CDR2 reads FQNNGV. V shed 2 bases and J 4 bases; nucleotides not matched to a gene: 8. The CDR3 loop spans 17 amino acids. Under the authors' procedure: Reference gene primers were amplified, and this amplification served to estimate nucleated cell counts. Using immunoSEQ multiplex PCR, the repertoire was profiled, and TCRdb retains in-frame clones only, with some absent. The D gene and trimming were derived from the DNA, and the V and J assignments and clone size from that table. This sample has 250,000 to 300,000 clones, with 85% to 90% found just once.

This clonotype originated in a woman aged 30 to 39 with COVID-19, enrolled during active disease. The sequenced material came from peripheral blood. The rearrangement joins TRBV11-2 to TRBJ2-3; 11 nucleotides match TRBD2. CDR3: CASSLTASGRRADTQYF. In nucleotides, the CDR3 is TGTGCCAGCAGCTTAACGGCTAGCGGGAGGAGGGCAGATACGCAGTATTTT.